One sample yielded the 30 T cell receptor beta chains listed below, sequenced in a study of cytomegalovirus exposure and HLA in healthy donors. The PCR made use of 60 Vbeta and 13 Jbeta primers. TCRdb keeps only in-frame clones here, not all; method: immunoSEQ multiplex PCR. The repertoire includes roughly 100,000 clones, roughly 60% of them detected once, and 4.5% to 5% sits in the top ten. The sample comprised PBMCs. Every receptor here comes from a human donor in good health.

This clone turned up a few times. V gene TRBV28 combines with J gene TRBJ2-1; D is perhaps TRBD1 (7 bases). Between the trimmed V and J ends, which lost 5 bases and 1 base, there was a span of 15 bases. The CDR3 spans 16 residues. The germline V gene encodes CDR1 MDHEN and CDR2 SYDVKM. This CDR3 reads CASSPWRGPSYNEQFF. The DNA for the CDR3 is TGTGCCAGCAGTCCCTGGAGGGGGCCATCCTACAATGAGCAGTTCTTC.

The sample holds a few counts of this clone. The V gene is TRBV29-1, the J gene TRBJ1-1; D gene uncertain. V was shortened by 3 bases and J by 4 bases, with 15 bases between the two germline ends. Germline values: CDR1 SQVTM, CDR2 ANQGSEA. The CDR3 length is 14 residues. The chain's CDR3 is CSVDSSGGSTEAFF. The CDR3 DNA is TGCAGCGTTGACAGTTCTGGAGGGTCCACTGAAGCTTTCTTT.

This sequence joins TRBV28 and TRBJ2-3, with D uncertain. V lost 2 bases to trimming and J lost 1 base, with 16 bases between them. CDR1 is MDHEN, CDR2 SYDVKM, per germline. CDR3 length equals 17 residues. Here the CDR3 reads CASSLTRGGRGTDTQYF. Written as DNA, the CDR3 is TGTGCCAGCAGTTTAACCCGTGGCGGCCGGGGCACAGATACGCAGTATTTT.

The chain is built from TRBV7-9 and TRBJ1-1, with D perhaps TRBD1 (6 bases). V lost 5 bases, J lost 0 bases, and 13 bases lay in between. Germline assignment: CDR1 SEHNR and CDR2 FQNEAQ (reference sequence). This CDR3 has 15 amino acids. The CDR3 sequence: CASSPTGFMNTEAFF. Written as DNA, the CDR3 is TGTGCCAGCAGCCCTACAGGGTTCATGAACACTGAAGCTTTCTTT.

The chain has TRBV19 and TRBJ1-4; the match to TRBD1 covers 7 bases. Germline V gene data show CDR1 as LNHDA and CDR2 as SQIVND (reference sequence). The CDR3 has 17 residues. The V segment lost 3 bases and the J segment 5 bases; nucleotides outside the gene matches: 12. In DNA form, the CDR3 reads TGTGCCAGTAGTATCACTGGGGACAGCCTATCAAATGAAAAACTGTTTTTT. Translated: CASSITGDSLSNEKLFF.

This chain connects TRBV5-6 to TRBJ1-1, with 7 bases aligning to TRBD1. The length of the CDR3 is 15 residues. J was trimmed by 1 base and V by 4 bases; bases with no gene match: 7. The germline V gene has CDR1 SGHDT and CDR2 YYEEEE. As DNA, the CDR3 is TGTGCCAGCAGCACCCGACAGGGATCGAACACTGAAGCTTTCTTT. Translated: CASSTRQGSNTEAFF.

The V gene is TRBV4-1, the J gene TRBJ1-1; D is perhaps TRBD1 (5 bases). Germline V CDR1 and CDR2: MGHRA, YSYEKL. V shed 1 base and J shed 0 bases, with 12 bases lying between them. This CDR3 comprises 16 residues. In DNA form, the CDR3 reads TGCGCCAGCAGCCAAGGGAAACGACAGTTGAACACTGAAGCTTTCTTT. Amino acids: CASSQGKRQLNTEAFF.

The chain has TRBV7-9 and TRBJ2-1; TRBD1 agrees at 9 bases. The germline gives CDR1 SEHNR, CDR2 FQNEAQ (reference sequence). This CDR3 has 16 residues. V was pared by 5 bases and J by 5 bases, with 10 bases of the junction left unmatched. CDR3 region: CASSRTGGSRDNEQFF. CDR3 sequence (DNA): TGTGCCAGCAGCCGAACAGGGGGCTCCCGCGACAATGAGCAGTTCTTC.

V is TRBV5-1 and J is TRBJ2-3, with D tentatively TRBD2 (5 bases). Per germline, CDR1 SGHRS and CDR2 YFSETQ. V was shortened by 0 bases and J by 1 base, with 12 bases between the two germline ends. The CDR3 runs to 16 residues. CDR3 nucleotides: TGCGCCAGCAGCTTGGGTGGGAGTTTTGGCACAGATACGCAGTATTTT. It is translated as CASSLGGSFGTDTQYF.

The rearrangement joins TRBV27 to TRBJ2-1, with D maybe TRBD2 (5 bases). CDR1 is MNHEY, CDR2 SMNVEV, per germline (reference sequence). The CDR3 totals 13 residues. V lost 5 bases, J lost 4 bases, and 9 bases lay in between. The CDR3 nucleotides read TGTGCCAGCAGTGCCGGGATTTACAATGAGCAGTTCTTC. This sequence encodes CASSAGIYNEQFF.

CDR3 protein: CAVGPGNIQYF. CDR3 bases: TGTGCCGTCGGACCAGGGAACATTCAGTACTTC. The chain has TRBV10-3 and TRBJ2-4, with D possibly being TRBD1 (5 bases). The germline V and J ends were trimmed by 11 bases and 7 bases, with 12 bases remaining between them. Germline V gene data show CDR1 as ENHRY and CDR2 as SYGVKD. There are 11 residues in the CDR3.

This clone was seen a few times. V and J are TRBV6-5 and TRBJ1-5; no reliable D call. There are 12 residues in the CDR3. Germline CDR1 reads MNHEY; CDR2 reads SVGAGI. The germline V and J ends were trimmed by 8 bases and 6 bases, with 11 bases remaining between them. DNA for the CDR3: TGTGCCAGCGGGTCCCTAGGTCAGCCCCAGCATTTT. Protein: CASGSLGQPQHF.

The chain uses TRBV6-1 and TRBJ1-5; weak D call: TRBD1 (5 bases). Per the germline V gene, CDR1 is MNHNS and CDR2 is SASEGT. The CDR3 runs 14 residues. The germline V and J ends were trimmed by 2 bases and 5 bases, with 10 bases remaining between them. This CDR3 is CASSERGGDQPQHF. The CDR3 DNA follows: TGTGCCAGCAGTGAAAGGGGAGGGGATCAGCCCCAGCATTTT.

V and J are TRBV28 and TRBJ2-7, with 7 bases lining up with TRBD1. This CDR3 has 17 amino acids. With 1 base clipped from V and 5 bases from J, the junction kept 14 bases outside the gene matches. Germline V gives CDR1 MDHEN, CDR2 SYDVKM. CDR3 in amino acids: CASSLSGWEPGGDEQYF. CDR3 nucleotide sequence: TGTGCCAGCAGTTTATCAGGGTGGGAACCAGGGGGTGACGAGCAGTACTTC.

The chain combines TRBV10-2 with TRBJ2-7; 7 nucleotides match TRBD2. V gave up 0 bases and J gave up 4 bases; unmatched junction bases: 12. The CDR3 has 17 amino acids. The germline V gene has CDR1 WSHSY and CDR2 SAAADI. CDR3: CASSESGRGATPYEQYF. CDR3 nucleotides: TGCGCCAGCAGTGAGTCTGGGAGGGGAGCTACCCCTTACGAGCAGTACTTC.

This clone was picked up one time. In nucleotides, the CDR3 is TGTGCCAGCAGCTTAGATTTTATTGGGGACTTCACAGATACGCAGTATTTT. It is translated as CASSLDFIGDFTDTQYF. This rearrangement joins TRBV11-3 to TRBJ2-3, with a tentative D call TRBD2 (6 bases). CDR3 length equals 17 residues. V lost 0 bases to trimming and J lost 2 bases, with 15 bases between them. CDR1 and CDR2 from the germline V gene are SGHNT and YENEEA.

CDR3 in amino acids: CASSAHSGNYEQYF. CDR3 DNA: TGTGCCAGTAGTGCCCATAGCGGGAACTACGAGCAGTACTTC. The J gene is TRBJ2-7, the V gene TRBV19; TRBD2 aligns across 8 bases. This CDR3 contains 14 residues. Trimming cost V 5 bases and J 3 bases; bases outside gene matches: 6. Germline V gene lookup returns CDR1 LNHDA and CDR2 SQIVND (reference sequence).

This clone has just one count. The CDR3 nucleotides read TGTGCCTGGGCCGACAGTTTACTCAATGAGCAGTTCTTC. Amino acids: CAWADSLLNEQFF. The chain employs TRBV30 and TRBJ2-1; D is perhaps TRBD1 (5 bases). Germline V lookup: CDR1 GTSNPN, CDR2 SVGIG (reference sequence). The ends were cut back, 5 bases at V and 6 bases at J, with 14 bases in the middle. This CDR3 is 13 amino acids long.

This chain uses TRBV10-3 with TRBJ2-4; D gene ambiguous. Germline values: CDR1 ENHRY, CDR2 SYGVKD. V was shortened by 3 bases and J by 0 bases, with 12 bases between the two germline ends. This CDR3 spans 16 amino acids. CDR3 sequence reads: CAISDPSDLAKNIQYF. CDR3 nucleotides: TGTGCCATCAGTGACCCCAGTGACTTAGCCAAAAACATTCAGTACTTC.

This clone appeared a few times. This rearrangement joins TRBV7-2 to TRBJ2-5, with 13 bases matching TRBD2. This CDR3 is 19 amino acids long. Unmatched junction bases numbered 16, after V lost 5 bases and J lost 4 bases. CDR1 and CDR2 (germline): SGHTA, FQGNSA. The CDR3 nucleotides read TGTGCCAGCAGCCCCTGGACTAGCGGGAGTAGCTTTGGCGGAGAGACCCAGTACTTC. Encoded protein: CASSPWTSGSSFGGETQYF. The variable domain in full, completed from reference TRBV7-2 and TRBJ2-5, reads GAGVSQSPSNKVTEKGKDVELRCDPISGHTALYWYRQSLGQGLEFLIYFQGNSAPDKSGLPSDRFSAERTGGSVSTLTIQRTQQEDSAVYLCASSPWTSGSSFGGETQYFGPGTRLLVL.

The CDR3 loop reads CASTEGFGYTF. The CDR3 DNA sequence: TGTGCCAGCACGGAGGGCTTTGGCTACACCTTC. The chain links TRBV2 to TRBJ1-2; D is unresolved. Germline V gives CDR1 SNHLY, CDR2 FYNNEI. CDR3 size: 11 residues. Between the trimmed V and J ends, which lost 7 bases and 7 bases, there was a span of 10 bases.

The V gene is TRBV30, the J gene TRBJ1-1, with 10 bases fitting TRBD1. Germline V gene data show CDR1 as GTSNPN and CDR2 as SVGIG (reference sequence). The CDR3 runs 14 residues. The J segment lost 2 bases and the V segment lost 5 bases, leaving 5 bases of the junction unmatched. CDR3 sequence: CAWGGDRGNTEAFF. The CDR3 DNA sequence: TGTGCCTGGGGGGGGGACAGGGGAAACACTGAAGCTTTCTTT.

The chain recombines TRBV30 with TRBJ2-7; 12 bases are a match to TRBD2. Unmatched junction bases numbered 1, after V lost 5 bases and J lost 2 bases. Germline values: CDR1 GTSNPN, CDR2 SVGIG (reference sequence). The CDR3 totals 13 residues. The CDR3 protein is CAWGLAGTYEQYF. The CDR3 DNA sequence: TGTGCCTGGGGACTAGCGGGAACCTACGAGCAGTACTTC.

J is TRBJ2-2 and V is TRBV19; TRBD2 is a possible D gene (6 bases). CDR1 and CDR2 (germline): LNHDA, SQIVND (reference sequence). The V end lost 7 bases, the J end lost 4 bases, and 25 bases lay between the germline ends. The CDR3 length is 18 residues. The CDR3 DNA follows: TGTGCCAGTACTTCCTCAAAAGGCGTCGGGAGTGGCACCGGGGAGCTGTTTTTT. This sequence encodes CASTSSKGVGSGTGELFF.

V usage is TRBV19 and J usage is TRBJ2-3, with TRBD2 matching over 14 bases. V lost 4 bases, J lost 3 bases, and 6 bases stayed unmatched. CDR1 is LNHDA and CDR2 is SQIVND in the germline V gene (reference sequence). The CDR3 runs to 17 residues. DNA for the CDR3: TGTGCCAGTAGTAGGAAGACTAGCGGGAGGGTAACAGATACGCAGTATTTT. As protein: CASSRKTSGRVTDTQYF. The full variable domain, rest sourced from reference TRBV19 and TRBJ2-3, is DGGITQSPKYLFRKEGQNVTLSCEQNLNHDAMYWYRQDPGQGLRLIYYSQIVNDFQKGDIAEGYSVSREKKESFPLTVTSAQKNPTAFYLCASSRKTSGRVTDTQYFGPGTRLTVL.

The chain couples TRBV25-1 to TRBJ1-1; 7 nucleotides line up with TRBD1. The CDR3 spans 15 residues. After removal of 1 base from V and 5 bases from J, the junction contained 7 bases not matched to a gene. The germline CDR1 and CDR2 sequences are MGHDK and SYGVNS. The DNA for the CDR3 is TGTGCCAGCAGTGAATGGGTGACAGGGAGGACTGAAGCTTTCTTT. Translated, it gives CASSEWVTGRTEAFF.

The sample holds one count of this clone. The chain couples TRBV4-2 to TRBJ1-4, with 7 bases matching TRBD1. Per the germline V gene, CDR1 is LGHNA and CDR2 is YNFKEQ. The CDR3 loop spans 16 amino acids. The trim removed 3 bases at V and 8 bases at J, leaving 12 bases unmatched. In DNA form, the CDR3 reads TGTGCCAGCAGCCAGCGCCTCCAGGGGGGCGGGGAAAAACTGTTTTTT. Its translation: CASSQRLQGGGEKLFF.

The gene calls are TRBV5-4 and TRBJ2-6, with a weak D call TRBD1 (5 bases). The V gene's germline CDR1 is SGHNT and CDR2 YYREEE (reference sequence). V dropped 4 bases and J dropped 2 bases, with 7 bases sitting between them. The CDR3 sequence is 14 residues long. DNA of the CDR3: TGTGCCAGCAGCAGCAGGGCTGGGGCCAACGTCCTGACTTTC. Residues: CASSSRAGANVLTF.

DNA of the CDR3: TGTGCCAGCAGCGCGATGCGGGGGCCCACTGAAGCTTTCTTT. It translates to CASSAMRGPTEAFF. The rearrangement links TRBV11-2 to TRBJ1-1; tentatively, D is TRBD1 (6 bases). Trimming cost V 5 bases and J 4 bases, with 14 bases left between them. Germline loops: CDR1 SGHAT, CDR2 FQNNGV. The length of the CDR3 is 14 residues.

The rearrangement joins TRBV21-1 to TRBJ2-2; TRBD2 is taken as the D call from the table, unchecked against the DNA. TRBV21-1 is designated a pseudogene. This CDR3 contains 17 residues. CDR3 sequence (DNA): TGTGCCAGCAGCAAACATCCAGCGGGAAATCAGGCCGGGGAGCTGTTTTTT. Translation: CASSKHPAGNQAGELFF.